The 24 T cell receptor beta chains reported below all come from one sample, sequenced in a study of CD4 and CD8 cells across lung adenocarcinoma regions. TCRdb reanalysed the PCR reads using MiXCR and keeps one entry per CDR3 protein. The sample lists about 8,700 distinct CDR3 sequences, about 50% occurring once. Sequencing was done on a sample of CD8+ T cells from the margin of a lung tumor. The receptor source for this set is a female donor with lung adenocarcinoma. The CD4 and CD8 labels of this study may be unreliable.

With regard to this clonotype: The junction shows a germline mismatch at one end, possibly a read error. The V gene is TRBV10-2, the J gene TRBJ2-5, with D possibly TRBD2 on 7 matching bases. This CDR3 has 14 residues. The germline gives CDR1 WSHSY, CDR2 SAAADI. The CDR3, as DNA: TGCGCGGGGAGGGGGGGCCGTGACCCAGAGACCCAGTACTTT. It translates to CAGRGGRDPETQYF.

This chain links TRBV9 with TRBJ2-3; the D gene is possibly TRBD1 (7 bases). V lost 4 bases, J lost 0 bases, and 12 bases lay in between. The CDR3 is 15 amino acids. In germline, CDR1 is SGDLS, CDR2 YYNGEE. The chain's CDR3 is CASSSRDRSTDTQYF. CDR3 sequence (DNA): TGTGCCAGCAGCTCGCGGGACAGAAGCACAGATACGCAGTATTTT.

Worth noting for this clonotype: At one end, the junction sequence differs from germline, possibly due to a read error. This chain connects TRBV12-3 or TRBV12-4 to TRBJ2-4; D is perhaps TRBD2 (6 bases). The CDR3 sequence is 15 residues long. Here the CDR3 reads CASSLVRGSTDIQYF. CDR3 bases: TGTGCCAGCAGTTTAGTGCGGGGTAGCACAGATATTCAGTATTTC.

The chain combines TRBV5-6 with TRBJ2-3, with unresolved D. Trimming took off 1 base at V and 0 bases at J, with 12 bases between the two ends. Per the germline V gene, CDR1 is SGHDT and CDR2 is YYEEEE. This CDR3 contains 16 residues. CDR3 DNA: TGTGCCAGCAGCTTGCTGGCTGGGTCTAGCACAGATACGCAGTATTTT. This translates into CASSLLAGSSTDTQYF. Full variable domain (remainder filled in from reference TRBV5-6 and TRBJ2-3): DAGVTQSPTHLIKTRGQQVTLRCSPKSGHDTVSWYQQALGQGPQFIFQYYEEEERQRGNFPDRFSGHQFPNYSSELNVNALLLGDSALYLCASSLLAGSSTDTQYFGPGTRLTVL.

The chain carries TRBV6-1 and TRBJ2-3; tentatively, D is TRBD1 or TRBD2 (5 bases each). V was cut by 6 bases and J by 2 bases, with 18 bases left in between. Germline loops: CDR1 MNHNS, CDR2 SASEGT. This CDR3 contains 16 residues. CDR3 loop: CASSVGTGEHTDTQYF. CDR3 DNA: TGTGCCAGCAGCGTCGGGACCGGGGAACACACAGATACGCAGTATTTT.

The chain has TRBV6-2 or TRBV6-3 and TRBJ2-5; D gene unclear. The CDR3 consists of 15 residues. Germline values: CDR1 MNHEY, CDR2 SVGEGT. Trimming cost V 5 bases and J 2 bases, with 15 bases left between them. This chain's CDR3 is CASSATGARQETQYF. The CDR3 coding sequence is TGTGCCAGCAGTGCCACGGGCGCCCGTCAAGAGACCCAGTACTTC.

This clonotype was detected many times. This chain uses TRBV27 with TRBJ2-3; D not certain. Germline V gene lookup returns CDR1 MNHEY and CDR2 SMNVEV (reference sequence). The CDR3 consists of 17 residues. Trimming left V 4 bases short and J 2 bases short, with 19 bases between. CDR3: CASSSPLFGTSTDTQYF. CDR3 DNA: TGTGCCAGCAGTTCCCCACTTTTCGGCACCTCCACAGATACGCAGTATTTT.

This clonotype occurred a few times. The J gene is TRBJ2-5, the V gene TRBV6-5, with 8 bases that match TRBD1. The CDR3 has 15 residues. Germline V gives CDR1 MNHEY, CDR2 SVGAGI. Trimming cost V 4 bases and J 5 bases; bases outside gene matches: 9. As DNA, the CDR3 is TGTGCCAGCAGTTCCTACGACAGGGGTGGGGAGACCCAGTACTTC. Its translation: CASSSYDRGGETQYF.

Notes on this clonotype: An end of the junction does not agree with germline; a read error may underlie this. This chain joins TRBV6-5 and TRBJ2-1; D perhaps matches TRBD1 (6 bases). The CDR3 has 15 residues. The germline V gene encodes CDR1 MNHEY and CDR2 SVGAGI. The CDR3: CASSYRDTANNKQFF. CDR3 nucleotide sequence: TGTGCCAGCAGTTATCGGGACACTGCCAACAATAAGCAGTTTTTC.

The chain joins TRBV11-1 to TRBJ2-5, with D possibly TRBD2 on 5 matching bases. The germline V gene encodes CDR1 SGHAT and CDR2 FQDESV (reference sequence). The CDR3 is 16 amino acids. Trimming removed 5 bases from V and 0 bases from J, with 16 bases in between. CDR3 sequence reads: CASSHWTSGYQETQYF. CDR3 DNA sequence: TGTGCCAGCAGCCACTGGACCAGCGGTTACCAAGAGACCCAGTACTTC.

This clonotype was observed many times. The CDR3 here is CASSSTLPGGETQYF. The DNA for the CDR3 is TGTGCCAGCAGCTCAACTCTTCCGGGGGGGGAGACCCAGTACTTC. The chain employs TRBV7-2 and TRBJ2-5, with 8 bases fitting TRBD2. After removal of 4 bases from V and 5 bases from J, the junction contained 9 bases not matched to a gene. CDR1 SGHTA and CDR2 FQGNSA come from the germline V gene. This CDR3 contains 15 residues.

This clonotype showed up just once. This CDR3 fails to terminate in the conserved phenylalanine or tryptophan, so it likely reflects a read error. The chain recombines TRBV4-2 with TRBJ2-3, with unresolved D. The CDR3 covers 15 residues. In germline, CDR1 is LGHNA, CDR2 YNFKEQ. Trimming pared 0 bases from V and 3 bases from J, leaving 10 bases between. The CDR3 sequence is CASSQDNLETDTQYS. The CDR3 DNA sequence: TGTGCCAGCAGCCAAGATAACCTGGAAACAGATACGCAGTATTCT.

Concerning this clonotype itself: No conserved phenylalanine or tryptophan is present at the end of the CDR3, so a read error is the likely explanation. The DNA is omitted, as the CDR3 cannot be located on it reliably, and the CDR3 follows TCRdb's listing. The chain has TRBV6-1 and TRBJ2-6; the table gives TRBD1 as D, unverified against the DNA. The CDR3 is 8 residues long, ends included. Germline loops: CDR1 MNHNS, CDR2 SASEGT. The CDR3: CASRISGQ.

This clonotype appeared a few times. The chain combines TRBV20-1 with TRBJ2-1; D is possibly TRBD2 (5 bases). Per the germline V gene, CDR1 is DFQATT and CDR2 is SNEGSKA (reference sequence). The CDR3 length is 14 residues. The V end was cut by 6 bases, the J end by 6 bases, with 18 bases between. The CDR3, as DNA: TGCAGTGCCAGGACGGCCAGCGGTGGCAATGAGCAGTTCTTC. Protein product: CSARTASGGNEQFF.

The rearrangement uses TRBV27 and TRBJ1-6; unclear D gene. CDR1 and CDR2 (germline): MNHEY, SMNVEV (reference sequence). The V end was cut by 4 bases, the J end by 7 bases, with 11 bases between. This CDR3 has 14 amino acids. DNA for the CDR3: TGTGCCAGCAGTTCGGACGCCCTAAATTCACCCCTCCACTTT. Amino acid sequence: CASSSDALNSPLHF.

By frequency in the sample, this clonotype is medium-sized. The chain uses TRBV7-2 and TRBJ2-1; D perhaps matches TRBD1 (5 bases). The V and J ends lost 5 bases and 9 bases respectively, with 14 bases between them. The length of the CDR3 is 13 residues. CDR1 and CDR2 (germline): SGHTA, FQGNSA. DNA for the CDR3: TGTGCCAGCAGCGACATGCCAAGGGGTGAGCAGTTCTTC. Amino acid sequence: CASSDMPRGEQFF. The whole variable domain, remainder taken from reference TRBV7-2 and TRBJ2-1, is GAGVSQSPSNKVTEKGKDVELRCDPISGHTALYWYRQSLGQGLEFLIYFQGNSAPDKSGLPSDRFSAERTGGSVSTLTIQRTQQEDSAVYLCASSDMPRGEQFFGPGTRLTVL.

The chain recombines TRBV27 with TRBJ1-3; a possible D gene is TRBD1 (5 bases). CDR1 and CDR2 from the germline V gene are MNHEY and SMNVEV (reference sequence). V lost 5 bases and J 1 base, leaving 15 bases between the germline ends. The CDR3 consists of 16 residues. The CDR3 bases are TGTGCCAGCAGTCCCTCCGGTGGGACGTCTGGAAACACCATATATTTT. Protein sequence: CASSPSGGTSGNTIYF.

In the case of this clonotype: One end of the junction does not line up with germline, which may come from a read error. V is TRBV6-5 and J is TRBJ1-5; 9 bases are a match to TRBD1. CDR3 length equals 14 residues. Germline CDR1 reads MNHEY; CDR2 reads SVGAGI. CDR3 DNA sequence: TGTGCCAGCGTTCCGGGACAGGGAGGCCAGCCCCACCACTTT. It yields the protein CASVPGQGGQPHHF.

Turning to this clonotype: It is likely a read error, because the conserved phenylalanine at the end of the CDR3 is missing. This chain joins TRBV3-1 and TRBJ2-3; no firm D call. CDR3 length equals 14 residues. The germline V gene has CDR1 LGHDT and CDR2 YNNKEL (reference sequence). V lost 1 base and J 4 bases, leaving 9 bases between the germline ends. The chain's CDR3 is CASSQVALADTQYL. The CDR3 nucleotides read TGTGCCAGCAGCCAAGTAGCACTTGCAGATACGCAGTATTTG.

Within the sample, this clonotype is medium-sized. The J gene is TRBJ2-1, the V gene TRBV6-6, with D possibly being TRBD2 (5 bases). Germline-derived CDR1 and CDR2 are MNHNY and SVGAGI (reference sequence). Trimming removed 7 bases at V and 6 bases at J, with 19 bases between. The CDR3 is 15 residues long. The DNA of the CDR3 is TGTGCCAGCACCCGCAGCCCGGGGTCGATCAATGAGCAGTTCTTC. It yields the protein CASTRSPGSINEQFF.

This sequence joins TRBV4-1 and TRBJ2-3; D is undetermined. V lost 4 bases to trimming and J lost 0 bases, with 26 bases between them. CDR1 MGHRA and CDR2 YSYEKL come from the germline V gene. This CDR3 comprises 20 residues. The DNA of the CDR3 is TGCGCCAGCAGCCGCCTCGTGAGACTCGACACCTCTCGGAGCACAGATACGCAGTATTTT. Protein product: CASSRLVRLDTSRSTDTQYF.

This chain links TRBV3-1 with TRBJ2-3; D unresolved. CDR3 size: 12 residues. Germline V gives CDR1 LGHDT, CDR2 YNNKEL (reference sequence). Trimming pared 3 bases from V and 6 bases from J, leaving 7 bases between. In DNA, the CDR3 is TGTGCCAGCAGCCAGGCTAGGGATACGCAGTATTTT. It translates to CASSQARDTQYF.

This rearrangement joins TRBV12-3 or TRBV12-4 to TRBJ2-1; 7 bases agree with TRBD2. After removal of 0 bases from V and 7 bases from J, the junction contained 3 bases not matched to a gene. There are 14 residues in the CDR3. The CDR3 protein is CASSLARGTNEQFF. CDR3 DNA: TGTGCCAGCAGTTTAGCGCGGGGGACGAATGAGCAGTTCTTC.

The CDR3 coding sequence is TGTGCCAGCAGCCCCTCCGAGGGGGCGACGGCCGGGCGAAACAATGAGCAGTTCTTC. Amino acids: CASSPSEGATAGRNNEQFF. The chain carries TRBV4-2 and TRBJ2-1; 7 nucleotides line up with TRBD1. Looked up from germline, CDR1 is LGHNA and CDR2 is YNFKEQ. The CDR3 is 19 residues long. V lost 4 bases and J lost 5; bases outside the gene matches: 20.